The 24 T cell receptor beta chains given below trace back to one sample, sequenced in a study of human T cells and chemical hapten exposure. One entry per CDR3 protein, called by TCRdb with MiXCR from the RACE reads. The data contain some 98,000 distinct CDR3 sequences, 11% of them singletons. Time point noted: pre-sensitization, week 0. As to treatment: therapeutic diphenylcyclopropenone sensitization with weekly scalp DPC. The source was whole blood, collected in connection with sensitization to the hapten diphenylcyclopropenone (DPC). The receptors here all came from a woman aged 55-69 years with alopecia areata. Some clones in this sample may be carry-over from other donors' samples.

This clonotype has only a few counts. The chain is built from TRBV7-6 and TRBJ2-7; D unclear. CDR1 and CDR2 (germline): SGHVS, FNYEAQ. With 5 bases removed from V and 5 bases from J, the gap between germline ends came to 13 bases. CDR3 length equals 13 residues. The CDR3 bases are TGTGCCAGCAGCCTGGGGTCCCAAAACGAGCAGTACTTC. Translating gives CASSLGSQNEQYF.

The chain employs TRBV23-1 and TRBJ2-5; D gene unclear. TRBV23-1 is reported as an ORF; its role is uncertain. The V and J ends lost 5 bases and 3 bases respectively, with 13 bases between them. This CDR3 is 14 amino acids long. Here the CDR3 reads CASSMDLSEETQYF. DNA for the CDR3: TGCGCCAGCAGTATGGACCTTTCGGAAGAGACCCAGTACTTC.

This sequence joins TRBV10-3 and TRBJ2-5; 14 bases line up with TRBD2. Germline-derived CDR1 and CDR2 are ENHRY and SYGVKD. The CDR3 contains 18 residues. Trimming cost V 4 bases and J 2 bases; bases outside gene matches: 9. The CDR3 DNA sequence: TGTGCCATCAGTGTGGGACTAGCGGGGGTCCCGGGGCAAGAGACCCAGTACTTC. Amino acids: CAISVGLAGVPGQETQYF.

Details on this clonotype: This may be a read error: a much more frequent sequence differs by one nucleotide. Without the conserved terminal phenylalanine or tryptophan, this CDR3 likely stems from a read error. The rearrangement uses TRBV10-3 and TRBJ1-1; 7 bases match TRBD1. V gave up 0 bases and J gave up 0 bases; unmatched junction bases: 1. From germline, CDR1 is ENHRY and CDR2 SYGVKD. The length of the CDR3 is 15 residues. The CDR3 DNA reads TGTGCCATCAGTGAGTCAGGGGGCGTGAACACTGAAGCTTTCTCT. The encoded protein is CAISESGGVNTEAFS.

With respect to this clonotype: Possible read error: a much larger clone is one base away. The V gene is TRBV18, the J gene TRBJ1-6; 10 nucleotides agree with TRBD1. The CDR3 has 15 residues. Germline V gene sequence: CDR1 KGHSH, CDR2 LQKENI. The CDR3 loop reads CASSPGTGAGSPLNF. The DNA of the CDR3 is TGTGCCAGCTCACCGGGGACAGGGGCTGGGTCACCCCTCAACTTT.

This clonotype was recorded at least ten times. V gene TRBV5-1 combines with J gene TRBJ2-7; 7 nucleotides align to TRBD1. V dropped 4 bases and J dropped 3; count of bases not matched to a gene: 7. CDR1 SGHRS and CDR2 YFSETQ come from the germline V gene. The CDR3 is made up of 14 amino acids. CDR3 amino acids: CASSPRGTDYEQYF. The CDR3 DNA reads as TGCGCCAGCAGCCCGAGGGGGACAGACTACGAGCAGTACTTC. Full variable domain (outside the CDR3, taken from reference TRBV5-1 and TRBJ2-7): KAGVTQTPRYLIKTRGQQVTLSCSPISGHRSVSWYQQTPGQGLQFLFEYFSETQRNKGNFPGRFSGRQFSNSRSEMNVSTLELGDSALYLCASSPRGTDYEQYFGPGTRLTVT.

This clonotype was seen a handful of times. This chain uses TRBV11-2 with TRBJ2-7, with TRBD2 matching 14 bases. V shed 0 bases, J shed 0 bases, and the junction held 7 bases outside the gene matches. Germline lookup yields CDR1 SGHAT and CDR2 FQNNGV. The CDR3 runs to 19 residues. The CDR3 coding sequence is TGTGCCAGCAGCTTAGATGGGACTAGCGGGGGACCGAGCTCCTACGAGCAGTACTTC. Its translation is CASSLDGTSGGPSSYEQYF.

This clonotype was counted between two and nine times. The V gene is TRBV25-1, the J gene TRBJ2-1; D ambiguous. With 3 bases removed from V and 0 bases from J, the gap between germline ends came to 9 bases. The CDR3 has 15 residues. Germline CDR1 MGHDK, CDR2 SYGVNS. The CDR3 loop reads CASSEVGSSYNEQFF. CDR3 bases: TGTGCCAGCAGTGAGGTGGGAAGCTCCTACAATGAGCAGTTCTTC.

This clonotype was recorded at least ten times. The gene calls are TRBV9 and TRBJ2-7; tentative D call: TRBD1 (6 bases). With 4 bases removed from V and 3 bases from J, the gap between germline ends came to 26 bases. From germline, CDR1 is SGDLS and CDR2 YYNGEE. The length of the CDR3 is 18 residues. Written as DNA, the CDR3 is TGTGCCAGCAGCAACAGGGTCCAATGGCGGCCCGTCCACTACGAGCAGTACTTC. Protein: CASSNRVQWRPVHYEQYF.

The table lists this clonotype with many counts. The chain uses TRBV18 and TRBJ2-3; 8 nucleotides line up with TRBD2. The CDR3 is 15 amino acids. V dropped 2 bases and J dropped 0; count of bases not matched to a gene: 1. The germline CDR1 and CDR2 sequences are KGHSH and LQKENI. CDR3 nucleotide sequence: TGTGCCAGCTCACCAGGACTAGCCAGCACAGATACGCAGTATTTT. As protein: CASSPGLASTDTQYF. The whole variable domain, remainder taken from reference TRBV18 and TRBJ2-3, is NAGVMQNPRHLVRRRGQEARLRCSPMKGHSHVYWYRQLPEEGLKFMVYLQKENIIDESGMPKERFSAEFPKEGPSILRIQQVVRGDSAAYFCASSPGLASTDTQYFGPGTRLTVL.

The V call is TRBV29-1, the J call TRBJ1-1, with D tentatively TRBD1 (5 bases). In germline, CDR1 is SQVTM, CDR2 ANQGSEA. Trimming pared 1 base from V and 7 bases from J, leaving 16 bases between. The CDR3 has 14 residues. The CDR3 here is CSVEGFGQGGEAFF. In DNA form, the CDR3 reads TGCAGCGTTGAAGGTTTCGGGCAGGGTGGTGAAGCTTTCTTT.

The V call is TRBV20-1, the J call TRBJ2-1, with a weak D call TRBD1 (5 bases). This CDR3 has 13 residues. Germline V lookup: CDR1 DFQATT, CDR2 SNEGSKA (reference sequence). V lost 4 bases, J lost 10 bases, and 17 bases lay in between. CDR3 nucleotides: TGCAGTGCTACTCTTCGACAGAAAGGGGAGCAGTTCTTC. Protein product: CSATLRQKGEQFF.

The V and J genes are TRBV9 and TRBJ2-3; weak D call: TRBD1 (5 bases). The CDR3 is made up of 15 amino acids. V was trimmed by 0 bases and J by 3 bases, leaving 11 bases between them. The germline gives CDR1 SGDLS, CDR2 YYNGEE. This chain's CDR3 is CASSVATPGTDTQYF. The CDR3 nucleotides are TGTGCCAGCAGCGTAGCTACCCCAGGGACAGATACGCAGTATTTT.

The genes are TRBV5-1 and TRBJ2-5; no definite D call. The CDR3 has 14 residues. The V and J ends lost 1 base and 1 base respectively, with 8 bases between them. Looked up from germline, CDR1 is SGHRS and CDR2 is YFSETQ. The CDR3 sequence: CASSLSAVQETQYF. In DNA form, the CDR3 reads TGCGCCAGCAGCTTGAGCGCAGTCCAAGAGACCCAGTACTTC.

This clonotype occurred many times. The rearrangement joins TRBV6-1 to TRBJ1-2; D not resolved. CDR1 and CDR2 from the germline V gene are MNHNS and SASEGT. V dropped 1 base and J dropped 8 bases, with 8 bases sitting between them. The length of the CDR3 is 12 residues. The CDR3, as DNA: TGTGCCAGCAGTGAAGGCCTATACGGCTACACCTTC. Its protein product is CASSEGLYGYTF.

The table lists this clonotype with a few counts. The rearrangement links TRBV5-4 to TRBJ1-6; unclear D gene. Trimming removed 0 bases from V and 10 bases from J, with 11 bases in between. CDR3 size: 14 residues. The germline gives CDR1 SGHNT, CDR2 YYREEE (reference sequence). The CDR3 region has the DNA TGTGCCAGCAGCTTGGAGGAGGGTTTCTCACCCCTCCACTTT. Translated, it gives CASSLEEGFSPLHF.

The CDR3 DNA is TGTGCCAGCTCACCTTTAGAGGACTTTTCCTACGAGCAGTACTTC. Encoded protein: CASSPLEDFSYEQYF. The V call is TRBV18, the J call TRBJ2-7; maybe TRBD2 (5 bases). V was clipped by 3 bases and J by 1 base, with 13 bases between them. The CDR3 length is 15 residues. From germline, CDR1 is KGHSH and CDR2 LQKENI. Together with reference TRBV18 and TRBJ2-7, the CDR3 gives the full variable domain: NAGVMQNPRHLVRRRGQEARLRCSPMKGHSHVYWYRQLPEEGLKFMVYLQKENIIDESGMPKERFSAEFPKEGPSILRIQQVVRGDSAAYFCASSPLEDFSYEQYFGPGTRLTVT.

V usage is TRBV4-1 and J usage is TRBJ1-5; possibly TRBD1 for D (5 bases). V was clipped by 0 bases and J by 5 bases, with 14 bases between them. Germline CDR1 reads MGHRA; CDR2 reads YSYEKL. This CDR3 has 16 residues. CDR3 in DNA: TGCGCCAGCAGCCAAGAATCGACAGCATCTTATCAGCCCCAGCATTTT. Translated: CASSQESTASYQPQHF.

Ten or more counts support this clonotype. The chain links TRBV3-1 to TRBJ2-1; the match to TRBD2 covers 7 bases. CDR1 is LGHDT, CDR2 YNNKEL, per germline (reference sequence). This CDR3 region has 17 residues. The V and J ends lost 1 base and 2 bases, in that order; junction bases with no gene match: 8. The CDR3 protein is CASSQGPGGGPYNEQFF. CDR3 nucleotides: TGTGCCAGCAGCCAAGGCCCTGGGGGGGGACCCTACAATGAGCAGTTCTTC.

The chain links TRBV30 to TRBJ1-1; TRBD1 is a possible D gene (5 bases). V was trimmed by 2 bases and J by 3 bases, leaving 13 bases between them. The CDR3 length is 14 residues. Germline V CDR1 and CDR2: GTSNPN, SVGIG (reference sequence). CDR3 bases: TGTGCCTGGAGTATCGGGGCCGGGTACACTGAAGCTTTCTTT. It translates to CAWSIGAGYTEAFF.

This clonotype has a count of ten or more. The CDR3 reads CASSERGTGGAYGYTF. CDR3 in DNA: TGTGCCAGCAGTGAGCGCGGGACAGGGGGCGCATATGGCTACACCTTC. The rearrangement uses TRBV6-1 and TRBJ1-2; TRBD1 matches 12 bases. V gave up 3 bases and J gave up 5 bases; unmatched junction bases: 7. The CDR3 is 16 residues long. Germline CDR1 reads MNHNS; CDR2 reads SASEGT.

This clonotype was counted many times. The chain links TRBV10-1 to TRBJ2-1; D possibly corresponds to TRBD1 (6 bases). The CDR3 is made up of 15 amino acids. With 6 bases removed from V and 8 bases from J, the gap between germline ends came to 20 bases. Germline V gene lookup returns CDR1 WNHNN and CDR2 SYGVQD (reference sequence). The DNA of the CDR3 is TGCGCCAGCAGCCCCCCGGACAGTACTCAGGATGAGCAGTTCTTC. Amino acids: CASSPPDSTQDEQFF.

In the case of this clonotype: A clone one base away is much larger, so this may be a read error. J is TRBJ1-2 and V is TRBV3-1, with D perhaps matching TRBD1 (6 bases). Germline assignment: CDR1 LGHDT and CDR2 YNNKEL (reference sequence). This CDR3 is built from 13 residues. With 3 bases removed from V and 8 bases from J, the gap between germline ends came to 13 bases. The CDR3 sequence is CASSHRGWRGYTF. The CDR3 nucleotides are TGTGCCAGCAGCCACAGGGGCTGGAGAGGCTACACCTTC.

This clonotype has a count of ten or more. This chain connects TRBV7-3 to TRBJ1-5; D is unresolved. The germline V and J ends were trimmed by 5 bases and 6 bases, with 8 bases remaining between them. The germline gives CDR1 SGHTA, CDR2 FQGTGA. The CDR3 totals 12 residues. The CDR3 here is CASSPIGQPQHF. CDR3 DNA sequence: TGTGCCAGCAGCCCAATCGGTCAGCCCCAGCATTTT.